The 14 T cell receptor beta chains in this list originate from one sample, sequenced in a study of CD8+ T cells in alopecia areata. Treatment in this sample: oral pan-JAK inhibitor, 5-10 mg twice daily. Sequencing used cDNA as its template, made by extracting RNA and reverse transcribing it. The method was immunoSEQ multiplex PCR; TCRdb's version includes in-frame clones alone and lacks a portion of them. Among over 150,000 clones listed, roughly 53% were seen once. Sequencing was performed on CD8+ T cells sorted from blood, taken at week 24, from a patient treated with tofacitinib. These receptor sequences come from a human donor with alopecia areata.

The rearrangement joins TRBV14 to TRBJ2-7; the D gene is possibly TRBD1 (6 bases). The CDR3 spans 16 residues. CDR1 and CDR2 from the germline V gene are SGHDN and FVKESK. The V and J ends lost 4 bases and 0 bases respectively, with 16 bases between them. Here the CDR3 reads CASSPRPGQLSYEQYF. CDR3 DNA sequence: TGTGCCAGCAGCCCTAGGCCGGGACAACTCTCCTACGAGCAGTACTTC.

The chain is built from TRBV27 and TRBJ2-5; D uncertain. Looked up from germline, CDR1 is MNHEY and CDR2 is SMNVEV (reference sequence). The CDR3 is 16 amino acids. The germline V and J ends were trimmed by 2 bases and 1 base, with 14 bases remaining between them. This CDR3 reads CASSLSPGAVQETQYF. CDR3 coding DNA: TGTGCCAGCAGTTTAAGCCCCGGCGCAGTCCAAGAGACCCAGTACTTC.

This clone was detected only once. The J gene is TRBJ1-2, the V gene TRBV30; 9 bases line up with TRBD1. J lost 8 bases, V lost 1 base, and 8 bases had no gene match. CDR3 length equals 14 residues. In germline, CDR1 is GTSNPN, CDR2 SVGIG (reference sequence). The CDR3, as DNA: TGTGCCTGGAGTGCCGGGACAGGGAGTTACGGCTACACCTTC. This gives the protein CAWSAGTGSYGYTF.

The gene calls are TRBV5-1 and TRBJ2-4; D is possibly TRBD1 (6 bases). The CDR3 contains 14 residues. Germline CDR1 reads SGHRS; CDR2 reads YFSETQ. V lost 4 bases and J lost 5, with 13 bases in between. The CDR3 DNA reads TGCGCCAGCAGCCCACAGGGACAACAAAACATTCAGTACTTC. This gives the protein CASSPQGQQNIQYF.

This rearrangement joins TRBV5-1 to TRBJ2-5; D perhaps matches TRBD2 (5 bases). Deletions cut 0 bases from V and 2 bases from J, with 11 bases between. There are 15 residues in the CDR3. Germline lookup yields CDR1 SGHRS and CDR2 YFSETQ. CDR3 loop: CASSLGADRQETQYF. CDR3 in DNA: TGCGCCAGCAGCTTGGGAGCGGACCGACAAGAGACCCAGTACTTC.

Concerning this clone: Other DNA sequences in the sample encode the same CDR3. V usage is TRBV25-1 and J usage is TRBJ1-2; the D is unclear. V was clipped by 4 bases and J by 5 bases, with 5 bases between them. The CDR3 runs to 11 residues. Germline CDR1 reads MGHDK; CDR2 reads SYGVNS. CDR3 in DNA: TGTGCCAGCAGTGCGGGGTATGGCTACACCTTC. Translating it yields CASSAGYGYTF.

The chain uses TRBV30 and TRBJ2-2; D is unclear. Germline-derived CDR1 and CDR2 are GTSNPN and SVGIG (reference sequence). V gave up 4 bases and J gave up 0 bases, with 15 bases separating them. The CDR3 is 16 residues long. The CDR3 nucleotides are TGTGCCTGGATCCCTCAAATGCCCCCGAACACCGGGGAGCTGTTTTTT. This translates into CAWIPQMPPNTGELFF.

The V and J genes are TRBV4-3 and TRBJ1-2; TRBD1 matches at 9 bases. The V gene end was trimmed by 0 bases and the J gene end by 4 bases; junction bases not matched to a gene: 6. Germline CDR1 reads LGHNA; CDR2 reads YSLEER. The CDR3 totals 16 residues. The CDR3 sequence: CASSQDRGQGIYGYTF. DNA of the CDR3: TGCGCCAGCAGCCAAGATCGTGGACAGGGGATCTATGGCTACACCTTC.

The chain joins TRBV5-1 to TRBJ1-1; D unresolved. Germline CDR1 and CDR2: SGHRS and YFSETQ. Trimming stripped 4 bases from V and 1 base from J, with 5 bases between. The CDR3 is 12 amino acids. Here the CDR3 DNA reads TGCGCCAGCAGCCCGGGGAACACTGAAGCTTTCTTT. Its translation: CASSPGNTEAFF.

In this sample, this clone turned up a few times. The chain is built from TRBV5-1 and TRBJ2-1, with TRBD2 matching 9 bases. The ends lost 4 bases at V and 3 bases at J; junction bases unmatched: 5. Germline V gene data show CDR1 as SGHRS and CDR2 as YFSETQ. The CDR3 has 15 residues. DNA for the CDR3: TGCGCCAGCAGCCGATTAGCGGGGGACTACAATGAGCAGTTCTTC. Its translation is CASSRLAGDYNEQFF.

This clone was seen more than once but under ten times. The chain couples TRBV14 to TRBJ2-2; 10 bases are a match to TRBD1. V dropped 1 base and J dropped 4; count of bases not matched to a gene: 9. The CDR3 runs 18 residues. The V gene's germline CDR1 is SGHDN and CDR2 FVKESK. CDR3 nucleotide sequence: TGTGCCAGCAGCCAAGTTAGTAGTGGGACAGGGGTCACCGGGGAGCTGTTTTTT. Translation: CASSQVSSGTGVTGELFF.

The V and J genes are TRBV11-2 and TRBJ1-1; D is unresolved. This CDR3 spans 14 amino acids. Trimming pared 1 base from V and 1 base from J, leaving 7 bases between. Germline CDR1 SGHAT, CDR2 FQNNGV. In nucleotides, the CDR3 is TGTGCCAGCAGCTTAGCGGCAGCGAACACTGAAGCTTTCTTT. This codes for CASSLAAANTEAFF.

This clone was detected only once. V gene TRBV13 combines with J gene TRBJ1-1; D gene uncertain. The CDR3 is 15 amino acids. Germline V gene sequence: CDR1 PRHDT, CDR2 FYEKMQ (reference sequence). The V end lost 1 base, the J end lost 0 bases, and 9 bases lay between the germline ends. This CDR3 reads CASSLERNMNTEAFF. In nucleotides, the CDR3 is TGTGCCAGCAGCTTAGAACGGAACATGAACACTGAAGCTTTCTTT.

The J gene is TRBJ2-1, the V gene TRBV4-3; no clear D. V gave up 8 bases and J gave up 5 bases, with 4 bases separating them. This CDR3 is built from 10 residues. Germline V gene lookup returns CDR1 LGHNA and CDR2 YSLEER. The CDR3 nucleotides are TGCGCCAGCGGAGACAATGAGCAGTTCTTC. This codes for CASGDNEQFF.